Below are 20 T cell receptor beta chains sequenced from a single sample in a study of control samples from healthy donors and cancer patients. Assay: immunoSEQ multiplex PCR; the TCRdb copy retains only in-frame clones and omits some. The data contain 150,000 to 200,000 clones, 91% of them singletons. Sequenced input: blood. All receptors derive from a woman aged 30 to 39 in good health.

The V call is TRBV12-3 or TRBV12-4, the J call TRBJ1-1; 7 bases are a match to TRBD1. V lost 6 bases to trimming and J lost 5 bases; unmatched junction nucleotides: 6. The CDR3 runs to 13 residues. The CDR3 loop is CASRGTVGTEAFF. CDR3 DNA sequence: TGTGCCAGCAGGGGGACAGTGGGGACTGAAGCTTTCTTT.

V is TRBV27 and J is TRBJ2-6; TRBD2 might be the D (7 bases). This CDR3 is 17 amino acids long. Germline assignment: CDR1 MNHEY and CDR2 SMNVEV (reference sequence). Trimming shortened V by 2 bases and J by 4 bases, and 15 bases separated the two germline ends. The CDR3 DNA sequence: TGTGCCAGCAGTTTAGTTGGGGGGGCGCCAGGGGCCAACGTCCTGACTTTC. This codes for CASSLVGGAPGANVLTF.

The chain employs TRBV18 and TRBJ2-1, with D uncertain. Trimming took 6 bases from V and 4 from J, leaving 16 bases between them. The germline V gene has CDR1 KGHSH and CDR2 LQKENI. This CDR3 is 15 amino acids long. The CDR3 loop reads CASSRDKVGYNEQFF. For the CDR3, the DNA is TGTGCCAGCTCCAGAGACAAGGTGGGGTACAATGAGCAGTTCTTC.

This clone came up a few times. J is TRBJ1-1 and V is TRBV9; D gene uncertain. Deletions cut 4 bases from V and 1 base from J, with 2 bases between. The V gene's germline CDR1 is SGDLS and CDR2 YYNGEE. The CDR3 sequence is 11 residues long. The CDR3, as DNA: TGTGCCAGCAGCCCGAACACTGAAGCTTTCTTT. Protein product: CASSPNTEAFF.

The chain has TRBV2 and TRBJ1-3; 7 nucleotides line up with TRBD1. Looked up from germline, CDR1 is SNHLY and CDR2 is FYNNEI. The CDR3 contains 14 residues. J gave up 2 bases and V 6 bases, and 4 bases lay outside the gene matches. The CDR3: CASSAGTAGNTIYF. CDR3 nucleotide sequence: TGTGCCAGCAGCGCCGGGACAGCTGGAAACACCATATATTTT.

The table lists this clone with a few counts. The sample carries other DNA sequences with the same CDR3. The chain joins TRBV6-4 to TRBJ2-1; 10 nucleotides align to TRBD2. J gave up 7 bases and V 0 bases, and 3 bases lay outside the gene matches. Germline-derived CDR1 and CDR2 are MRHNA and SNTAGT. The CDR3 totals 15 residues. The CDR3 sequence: CASSDSTSGSNEQFF. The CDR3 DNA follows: TGTGCCAGCAGTGACTCGACTAGCGGGTCAAATGAGCAGTTCTTC.

CDR3 loop: CASSLDAGRGANVLTF. CDR3 nucleotides: TGTGCCAGCAGCTTAGACGCGGGGAGAGGGGCCAACGTCCTGACTTTC. V usage is TRBV7-2 and J usage is TRBJ2-6, with D maybe TRBD2 (6 bases). The CDR3 is made up of 16 amino acids. V lost 1 base and J 4 bases, leaving 11 bases between the germline ends. Germline CDR1 is SGHTA and CDR2 is FQGNSA.

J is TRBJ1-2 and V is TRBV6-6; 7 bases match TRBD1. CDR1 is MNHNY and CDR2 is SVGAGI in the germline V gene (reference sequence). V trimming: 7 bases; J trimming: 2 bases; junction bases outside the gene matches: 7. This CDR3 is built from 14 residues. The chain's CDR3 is CASIPGQLNYGYTF. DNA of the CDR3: TGTGCCAGCATTCCGGGACAGCTAAACTATGGCTACACCTTC.

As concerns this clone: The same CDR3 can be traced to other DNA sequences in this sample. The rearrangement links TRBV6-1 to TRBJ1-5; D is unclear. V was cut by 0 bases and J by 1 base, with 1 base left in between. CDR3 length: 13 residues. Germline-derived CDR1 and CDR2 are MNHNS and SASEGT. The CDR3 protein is CASSEASNQPQHF. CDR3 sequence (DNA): TGTGCCAGCAGTGAAGCGAGCAATCAGCCCCAGCATTTT.

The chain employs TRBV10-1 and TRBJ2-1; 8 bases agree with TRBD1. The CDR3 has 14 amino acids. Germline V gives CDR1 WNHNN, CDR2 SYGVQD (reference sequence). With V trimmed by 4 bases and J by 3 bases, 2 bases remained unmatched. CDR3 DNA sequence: TGCGCCAGCAGTGTGACAGGGGTCTACAATGAGCAGTTCTTC. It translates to CASSVTGVYNEQFF.

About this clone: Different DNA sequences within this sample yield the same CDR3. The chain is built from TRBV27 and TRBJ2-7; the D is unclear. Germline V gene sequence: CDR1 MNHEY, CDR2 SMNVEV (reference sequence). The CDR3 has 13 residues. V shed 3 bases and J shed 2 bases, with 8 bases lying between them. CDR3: CASSLGDTYEQYF. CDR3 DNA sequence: TGTGCCAGCAGTTTGGGCGATACCTACGAGCAGTACTTC.

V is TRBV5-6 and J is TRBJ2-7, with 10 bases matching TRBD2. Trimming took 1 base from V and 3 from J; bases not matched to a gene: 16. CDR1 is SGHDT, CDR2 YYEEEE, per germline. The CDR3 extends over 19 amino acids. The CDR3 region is CASSLRRAGLADSFYEQYF. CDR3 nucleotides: TGTGCCAGCAGCTTGCGACGGGCCGGACTAGCGGACTCCTTCTACGAGCAGTACTTC.

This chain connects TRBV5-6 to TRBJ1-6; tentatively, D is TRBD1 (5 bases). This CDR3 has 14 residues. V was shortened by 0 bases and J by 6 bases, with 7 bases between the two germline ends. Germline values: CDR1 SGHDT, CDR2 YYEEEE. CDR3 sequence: CASSLGDVNSPLHF. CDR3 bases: TGTGCCAGCAGCTTGGGGGACGTTAATTCACCCCTCCACTTT.

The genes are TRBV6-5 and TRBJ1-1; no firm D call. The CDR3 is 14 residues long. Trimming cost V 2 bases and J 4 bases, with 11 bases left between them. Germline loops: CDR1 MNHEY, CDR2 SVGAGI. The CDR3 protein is CASSYGVGITEAFF. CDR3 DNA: TGTGCCAGCAGTTACGGTGTGGGAATCACTGAAGCTTTCTTT.

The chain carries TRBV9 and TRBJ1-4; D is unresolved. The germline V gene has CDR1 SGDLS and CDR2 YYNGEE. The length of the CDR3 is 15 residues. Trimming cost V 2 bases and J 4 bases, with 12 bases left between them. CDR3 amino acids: CASSVLGSLNEKLFF. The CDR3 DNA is TGTGCCAGCAGCGTCTTGGGTAGCCTTAATGAAAAACTGTTTTTT. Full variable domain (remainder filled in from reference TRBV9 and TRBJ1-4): DSGVTQTPKHLITATGQRVTLRCSPRSGDLSVYWYQQSLDQGLQFLIQYYNGEERAKGNILERFSAQQFPDLHSELNLSSLELGDSALYFCASSVLGSLNEKLFFGSGTQLSVL.

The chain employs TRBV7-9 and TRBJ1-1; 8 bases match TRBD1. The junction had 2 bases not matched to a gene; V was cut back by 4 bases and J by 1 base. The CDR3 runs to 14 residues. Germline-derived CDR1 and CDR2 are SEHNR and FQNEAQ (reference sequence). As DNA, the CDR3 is TGTGCCAGCAGCTACAGGGGGTCGAACACTGAAGCTTTCTTT. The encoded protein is CASSYRGSNTEAFF.

CDR3 DNA: TGTGCCAGCAGTACAGGGGGCGCAGATGAAAAACTGTTTTTT. It codes for CASSTGGADEKLFF. The chain employs TRBV6-5 and TRBJ1-4, with 9 positions matching TRBD1. Germline lookup yields CDR1 MNHEY and CDR2 SVGAGI. The CDR3 is 14 residues long. The ends lost 5 bases at V and 6 bases at J; junction bases unmatched: 4.

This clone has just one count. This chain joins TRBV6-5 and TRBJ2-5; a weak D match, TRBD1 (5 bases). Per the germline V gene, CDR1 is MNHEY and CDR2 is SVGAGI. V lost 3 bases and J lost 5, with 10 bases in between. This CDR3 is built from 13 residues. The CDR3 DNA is TGTGCCAGCAGTTATGCAGGGTGGGAGACCCAGTACTTC. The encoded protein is CASSYAGWETQYF.

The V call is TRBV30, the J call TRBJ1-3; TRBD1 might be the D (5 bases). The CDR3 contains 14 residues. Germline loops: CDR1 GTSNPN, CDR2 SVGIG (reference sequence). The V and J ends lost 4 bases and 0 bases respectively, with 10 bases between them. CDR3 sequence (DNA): TGTGCCTGGATGGGGGTCGGCTCTGGAAACACCATATATTTT. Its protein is CAWMGVGSGNTIYF.

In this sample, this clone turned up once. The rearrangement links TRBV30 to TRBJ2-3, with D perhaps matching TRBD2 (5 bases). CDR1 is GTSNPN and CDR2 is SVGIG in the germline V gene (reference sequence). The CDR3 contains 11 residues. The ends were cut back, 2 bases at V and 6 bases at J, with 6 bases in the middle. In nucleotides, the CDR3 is TGTGCCTGGAGTACGGGGGATACGCAGTATTTT. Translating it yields CAWSTGDTQYF.